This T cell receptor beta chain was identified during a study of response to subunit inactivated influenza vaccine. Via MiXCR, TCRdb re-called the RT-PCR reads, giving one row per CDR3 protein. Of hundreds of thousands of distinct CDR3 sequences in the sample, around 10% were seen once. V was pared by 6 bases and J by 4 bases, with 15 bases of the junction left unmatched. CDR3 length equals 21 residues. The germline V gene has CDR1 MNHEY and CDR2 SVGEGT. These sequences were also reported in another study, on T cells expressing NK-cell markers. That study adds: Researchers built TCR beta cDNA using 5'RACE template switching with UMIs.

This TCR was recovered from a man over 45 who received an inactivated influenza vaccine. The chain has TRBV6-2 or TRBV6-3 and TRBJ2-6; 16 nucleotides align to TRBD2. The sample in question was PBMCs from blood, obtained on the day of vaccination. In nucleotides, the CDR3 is TGTGCCAGCAGCACCCCAGTGGGGACTAGCGGGGGGGCCCCCGGGGCCAACGTCCTGACTTTC. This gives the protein CASSTPVGTSGGAPGANVLTF.